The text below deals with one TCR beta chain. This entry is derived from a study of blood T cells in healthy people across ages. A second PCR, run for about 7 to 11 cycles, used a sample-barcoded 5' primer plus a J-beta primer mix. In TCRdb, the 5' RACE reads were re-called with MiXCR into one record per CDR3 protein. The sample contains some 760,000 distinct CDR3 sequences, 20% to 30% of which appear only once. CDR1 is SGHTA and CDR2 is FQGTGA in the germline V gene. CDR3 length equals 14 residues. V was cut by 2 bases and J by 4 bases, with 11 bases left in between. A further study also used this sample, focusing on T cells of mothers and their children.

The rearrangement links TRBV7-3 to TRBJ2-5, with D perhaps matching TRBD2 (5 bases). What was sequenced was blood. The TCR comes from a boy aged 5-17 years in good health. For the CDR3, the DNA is TGTGCCAGCAGCTTATCCGGGGTCCCAGAGACCCAGTACTTC. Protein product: CASSLSGVPETQYF.